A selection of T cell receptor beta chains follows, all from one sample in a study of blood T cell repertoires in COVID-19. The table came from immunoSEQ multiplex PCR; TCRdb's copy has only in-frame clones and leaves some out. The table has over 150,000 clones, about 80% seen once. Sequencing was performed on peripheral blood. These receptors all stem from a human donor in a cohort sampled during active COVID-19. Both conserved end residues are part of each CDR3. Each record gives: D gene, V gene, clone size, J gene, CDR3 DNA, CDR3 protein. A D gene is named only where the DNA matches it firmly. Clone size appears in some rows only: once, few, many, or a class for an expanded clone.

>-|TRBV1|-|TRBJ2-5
TGCACCAGCGCCCGTGCCGTGACTAGGGGAGAGACCCAGTACTTC
CTSARAVTRGETQYF
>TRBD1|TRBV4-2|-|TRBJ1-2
TGTGCCAGCAGCCAACCCGGGGGGACAGGGATTTCTGATGGCTACACCTTC
CASSQPGGTGISDGYTF
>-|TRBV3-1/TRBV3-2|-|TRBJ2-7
TGTGCCAGCAGCCCAGGGACACGTTCCTACGAGCAGTACTTC
CASSPGTRSYEQYF
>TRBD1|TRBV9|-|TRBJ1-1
TGTGCCAGCAGCGTAAGGACAGGGAGCACTGAAGCTTTCTTT
CASSVRTGSTEAFF
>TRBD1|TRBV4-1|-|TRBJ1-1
TGCGCCAGCAGCCAAGATCCAGGGACAGGGGTCACTGAAGCTTTCTTT
CASSQDPGTGVTEAFF
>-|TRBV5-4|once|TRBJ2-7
TGTGCCAGCAGCTTCGCCGGGCAGGGCAGAGCAGCTGAGCAGTACTTC
CASSFAGQGRAAEQYF
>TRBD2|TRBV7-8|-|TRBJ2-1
TGTGCCAGCAGCTTATTGGTGTTGGGTCTAGCGGGGGGGCAGTTCTTC
CASSLLVLGLAGGQFF
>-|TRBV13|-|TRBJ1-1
TGTGCCAGCAGCTCCTATTCTGAGGGTGGCACTGAAGCTTTCTTT
CASSSYSEGGTEAFF
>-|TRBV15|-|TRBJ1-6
TGTGCCACCAGCAGAGATAGGGACACATATAATTCACCCCTCCACTTT
CATSRDRDTYNSPLHF
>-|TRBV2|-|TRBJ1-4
TGTGCCAGCATCCGGTCGACTAATGAAAAACTGTTTTTT
CASIRSTNEKLFF
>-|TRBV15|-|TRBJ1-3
TGTGCCACCAGCAGAGCTGAAGAAGGGGTCGGAAACACCATATATTTT
CATSRAEEGVGNTIYF
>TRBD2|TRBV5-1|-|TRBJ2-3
TGCGCCACCCGCTCGGGACTAGAAGGCATAGGTACGCAGTATTTT
CATRSGLEGIGTQYF
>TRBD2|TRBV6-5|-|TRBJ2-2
TGTGCCAGCAGCCCGACTAGCGGGGGTACCGGGGAGCTGTTTTTT
CASSPTSGGTGELFF
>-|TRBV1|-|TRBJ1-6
TGCACCAGCAGCCTACAGAACAGGGGTTCGAAGGGAAATTCACCCCTCCACTTT
CTSSLQNRGSKGNSPLHF
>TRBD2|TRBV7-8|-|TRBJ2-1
TGTGCCAGCAGCTTCGGACTAGCGGGGGGGTACAATGAGCAGTTCTTC
CASSFGLAGGYNEQFF
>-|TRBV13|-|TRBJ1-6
TGTGCCAGCAGCCTGGGGGGAGATAATTCACCCCTCCACTTT
CASSLGGDNSPLHF
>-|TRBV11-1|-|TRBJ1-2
TGTGCCAGCAGCTTAGGCGTTCCAGGGGCCTATGGCTACACCTTC
CASSLGVPGAYGYTF
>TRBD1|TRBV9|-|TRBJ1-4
TGTGCCAGCAGCGCCCCCTCAGGGGGCCTTACTGAAAAACTGTTTTTT
CASSAPSGGLTEKLFF
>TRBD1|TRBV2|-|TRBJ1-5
TGTGCCAGCAGGCCCGGGACAGGGGGTTATAGCAATCAGCCCCAGCATTTT
CASRPGTGGYSNQPQHF
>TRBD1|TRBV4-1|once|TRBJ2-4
TGCGCCAGCAGCTTCCAGTCGGGACAGGCCCTGGGCATTCAGTACTTC
CASSFQSGQALGIQYF
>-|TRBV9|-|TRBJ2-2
TGTGCCAGCAGCGTAGACGACATAGACACCGGGGAGCTGTTTTTT
CASSVDDIDTGELFF
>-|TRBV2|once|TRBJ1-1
TGTGCCAGCAAGGTGGCAGGGAACACTGAAGCTTTCTTT
CASKVAGNTEAFF
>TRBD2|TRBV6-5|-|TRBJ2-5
TGTGCCAGCAGATCGGCGGGGGAGCCTAGGGCCCAGTACTTC
CASRSAGEPRAQYF
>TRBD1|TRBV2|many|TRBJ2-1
TGTGCCAGCATCCGGGACAGGGAGTTGGAGCAGTTCTTC
CASIRDRELEQFF
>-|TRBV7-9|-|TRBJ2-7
TGTGCCAGCAGCTTAAGGGCAGGGTCTTACGAGCAGTACTTC
CASSLRAGSYEQYF
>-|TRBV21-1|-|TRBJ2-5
TGTGCCAGCAGCATTAGACAGGGGGAGGACCAAGAGACCCAGTACTTC
CASSIRQGEDQETQYF
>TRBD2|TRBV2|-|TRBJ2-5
TGTGGGGAGCGGTTGGCGGGGGTCACAACTGGTGAGACCCAGTACTTC
CGERLAGVTTGETQYF
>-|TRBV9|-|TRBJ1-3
TGTGCCAGCAGCGTGAGTATATTAGTCGACGACAGCGCTTATGGAAACACCATATATTTT
CASSVSILVDDSAYGNTIYF
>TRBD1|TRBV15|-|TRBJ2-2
TGTGCCACCAGCAGCGTTCCGGGACAGACGAACACCGGGGAGCTGTTTTTT
CATSSVPGQTNTGELFF
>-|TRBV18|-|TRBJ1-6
TGTGCCAGCTCACCAGAACTAATAGCCACAGGACCCAATTCACCCCTCCACTTT
CASSPELIATGPNSPLHF
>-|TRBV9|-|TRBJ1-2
TGTGCCAGCAGCGTAGGGGGGGGCTCAGTCTATGGCTACACCTTC
CASSVGGGSVYGYTF
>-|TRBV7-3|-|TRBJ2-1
TGTGCCAGCAGCCCCCCAGGTGGGAATGAGCAGTTCTTC
CASSPPGGNEQFF
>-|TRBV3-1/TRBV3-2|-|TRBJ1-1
TGTGCCAGCAGCCAAGTCTCCCGGACTGAGAACACTGAAGCTTTCTTT
CASSQVSRTENTEAFF
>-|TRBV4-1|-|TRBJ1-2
TGCGCCAGCAGCCAGAGGAAAGGTCGGGGCTATGGCTACACCTTC
CASSQRKGRGYGYTF
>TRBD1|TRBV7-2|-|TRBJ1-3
TGTGCCAGCAGCTTAGAGTCAGGGGGAGGAAACACCATATATTTT
CASSLESGGGNTIYF
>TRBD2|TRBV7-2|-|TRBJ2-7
TGTGCCAGCAGCTTAGCTAGCGGGGGCCTATACGAGCAGTACTTC
CASSLASGGLYEQYF
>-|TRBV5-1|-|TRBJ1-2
TGCGCCAGCAGCTGGGGCCACAGGGATGGCTACACCTTC
CASSWGHRDGYTF
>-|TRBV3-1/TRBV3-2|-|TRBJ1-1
TGTGCCAGTACAGGGTTCGTAAACACTGAAGCTTTCTTT
CASTGFVNTEAFF
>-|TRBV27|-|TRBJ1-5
TGTGCCAGCAGTTTACGGGGTCCCCGGGGGGGTCAGCCCCAGCATTTT
CASSLRGPRGGQPQHF
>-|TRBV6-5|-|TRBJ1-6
TGTGCCAGCAGAAGAGACTCCTATAAGTCACCCCTCCACTTT
CASRRDSYKSPLHF
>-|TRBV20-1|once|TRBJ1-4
TGCAGTGCTAGCTACGGGGAAAAACTGTTTTTT
CSASYGEKLFF
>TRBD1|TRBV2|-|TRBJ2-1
TGTGCCAGCGGGAAGGCGCAGGGGGCGTTATGGAATGAGCAGTTCTTC
CASGKAQGALWNEQFF
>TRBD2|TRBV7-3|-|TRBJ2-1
TGTGCCAGCAGCTTAAGTCCTATTGGCGGGGGTGATGATGAGCAGTTCTTC
CASSLSPIGGGDDEQFF
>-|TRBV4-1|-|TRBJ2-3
TGCGCCAGCAGCCAAGAAGGGCGGGGGACAAATACGCAGTATTTT
CASSQEGRGTNTQYF
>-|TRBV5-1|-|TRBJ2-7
TGCGCCAGCAGCTTGGGACAGGAACTAGGGGAGCAGTACTTC
CASSLGQELGEQYF
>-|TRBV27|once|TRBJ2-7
TGTGCCAGCAGTCCCTGGGACAACCCCTACGAGCAGTACTTC
CASSPWDNPYEQYF
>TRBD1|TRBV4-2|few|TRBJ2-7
TGTGCCAGCAGCCTACCGGGACAGAGTCTTAGAGAGCAGTACTTC
CASSLPGQSLREQYF
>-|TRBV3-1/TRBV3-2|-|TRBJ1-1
TGTGCCAGCAGCCAAGAGGCAGAGAACACTGAAGCTTTCTTT
CASSQEAENTEAFF
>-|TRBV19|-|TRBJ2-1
TGTGCCAGTAGTATTCTGGCGGGGGAGCAGTTCTTC
CASSILAGEQFF
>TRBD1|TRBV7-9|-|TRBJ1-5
TGTGCCAGCAGCTTAGGAGAGGGGGCGAGGCAGCCCCAGCATTTT
CASSLGEGARQPQHF
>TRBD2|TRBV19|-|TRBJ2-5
TGTGCCAGTAGACGACTAGCGGGGGCAGAGACCCAGTACTTC
CASRRLAGAETQYF
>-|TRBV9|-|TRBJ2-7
TGTGCCAGCAGCGTAGTCGGGGGGCCCATCTACGAGCAGTACTTC
CASSVVGGPIYEQYF
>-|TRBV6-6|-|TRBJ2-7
TGTGCCAGCATCCCGGAGGCCTCCTACGAGCAGTACTTC
CASIPEASYEQYF
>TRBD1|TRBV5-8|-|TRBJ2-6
TGTGCCAGCAGCTGGGGACAGGGGTCTGGGGCCAACGTCCTGACTTTC
CASSWGQGSGANVLTF
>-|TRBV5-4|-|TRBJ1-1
TGTGCCAGCAGCTTGTACAGGGATCCTGAAGCTTTCTTT
CASSLYRDPEAFF